A selection of T cell receptor beta chains follows, all from one sample in a study of T-cell reconstitution after alpha-beta-depleted transplantation in children. From the PCR reads, TCRdb called clonotypes with MiXCR, one entry per CDR3 protein. The sample records about a million distinct CDR3 sequences, roughly 31% being singletons. The sequences come from PBMCs, mostly from graft donor cells, collected 360 days after TCRalphabeta/CD19-depleted stem cell transplant. The receptors were gathered from a boy in the first two years of life who had a stem cell transplant for SCID, so the T cells may come from the graft donor. Both conserved end residues are part of each CDR3. Not every row has a clone size; where given, it reads once, few, many or a size class.

v_call | clone_size | cdr3_aa
TRBV5-6 | NA | CASSPQDRAAYEQYF
TRBV6-5 | many | CASSYTGLAEAFF
TRBV12-3/TRBV12-4 | NA | CASSPRDAGNTIYF
TRBV6-5 | NA | CASSSTSNTEAFF
TRBV10-3 | NA | CAISEAELSGNTIYF
TRBV28 | NA | CASPRTNTGELFF
TRBV20-1 | NA | CSASPGQPNQPQHF
TRBV7-2 | NA | CASSFRSGVDEQYF
TRBV5-6 | NA | CASSLEVTSKEQFF
TRBV12-3/TRBV12-4 | few | CASSFRRGGSRDTQYF
TRBV12-3/TRBV12-4 | NA | CASSGTGIGTQYF
TRBV7-2 | NA | CASSLEAGLRKNEQFF
TRBV20-1 | NA | CSARPLRPDRGAGNTIYF
TRBV5-4 | NA | CASSSPGRGPYNEQFF
TRBV7-8 | once | CASSFRSAAERGTHEQFF
TRBV4-3 | few | CASSQAQGAQGTQYF
TRBV7-6 | NA | CASSLGDRDREQYF
TRBV29-1 | NA | CSVAVQGVGADTQYF
TRBV5-6 | NA | CASSLGPLVSSTDTQYF
TRBV2 | few | CASTYSYNEQFF
TRBV5-1 | NA | CASSLEQVAGTEAFF
TRBV20-1 | NA | CSASSPQTSAYEQYF
TRBV3-1 | NA | CASSQDPFVAYNEQFF
TRBV9 | few | CASSVEGNGETQYF
TRBV12-3/TRBV12-4 | NA | CASSRGPGLAGVGQFF
TRBV12-3/TRBV12-4 | NA | CASRGSQETQYF
TRBV15 | NA | CATNRGTNTGELFF
TRBV29-1 | NA | CSVEITGGMFYEQYF
TRBV5-4 | few | CASSLEGGQGQTQYF
TRBV10-3 | few | CAIGRGEEQYF
TRBV20-1 | NA | CSASDRATEAFF
TRBV4-3 | NA | CASSPHGGGEQETQYF
TRBV7-6 | NA | CASSLARGGINEKLFF
TRBV5-1 | NA | CASSIVGTGGYEQYF
TRBV28 | few | CASQRNTGELFF
TRBV12-3/TRBV12-4 | many | CASSLRGQGRYEQYF
TRBV5-1 | few | CASSLASAGNTEAFF
TRBV5-1 | NA | CASSLIGQKYNEQFF
TRBV7-6 | NA | CASSLVRPPNTGELFF
TRBV10-3 | few | CAITPTGQDTQYF
TRBV9 | NA | CASSVSGSGANVLTF
TRBV12-3/TRBV12-4 | NA | CASSLALIGEGQFF
TRBV20-1 | few | CSARGTSGETQYF
TRBV10-1 | many | CASSAGTDTQYF
TRBV12-3/TRBV12-4 | NA | CASSYNWASYNEQFF
TRBV5-6 | NA | CASSLAGWDEQYF
TRBV9 | few | CASSETGVPGNTIYF
TRBV12-5 | NA | CASGLWDRDSKYNEQFF
TRBV11-1 | few | CASSLGPGAPSYNEQFF
TRBV20-1 | few | CSARVGTGRAHTEAFF
TRBV20-1 | few | CSAEVMTEAFF
TRBV12-3/TRBV12-4 | few | CASSFPRGSYEQYF
TRBV5-6 | few | CASSLLPDDTGELFF
TRBV12-3/TRBV12-4 | NA | CASGLRGTSGNTIYF
TRBV7-9 | NA | CASSLGLGSGLTQYF